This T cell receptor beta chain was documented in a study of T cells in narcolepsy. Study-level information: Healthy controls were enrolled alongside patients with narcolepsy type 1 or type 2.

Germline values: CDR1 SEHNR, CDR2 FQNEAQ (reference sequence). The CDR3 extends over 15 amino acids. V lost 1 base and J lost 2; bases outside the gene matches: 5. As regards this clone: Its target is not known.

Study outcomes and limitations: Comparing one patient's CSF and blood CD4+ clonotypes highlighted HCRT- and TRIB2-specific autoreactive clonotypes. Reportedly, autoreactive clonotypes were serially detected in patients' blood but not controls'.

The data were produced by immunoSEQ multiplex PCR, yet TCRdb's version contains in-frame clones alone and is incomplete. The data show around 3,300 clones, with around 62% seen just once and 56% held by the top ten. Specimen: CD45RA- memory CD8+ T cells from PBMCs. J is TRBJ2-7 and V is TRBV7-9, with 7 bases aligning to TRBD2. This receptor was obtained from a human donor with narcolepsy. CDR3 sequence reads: CASSLDGGGTYEQYF. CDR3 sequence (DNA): TGTGCCAGCAGCTTAGACGGCGGGGGAACCTACGAGCAGTACTTC.